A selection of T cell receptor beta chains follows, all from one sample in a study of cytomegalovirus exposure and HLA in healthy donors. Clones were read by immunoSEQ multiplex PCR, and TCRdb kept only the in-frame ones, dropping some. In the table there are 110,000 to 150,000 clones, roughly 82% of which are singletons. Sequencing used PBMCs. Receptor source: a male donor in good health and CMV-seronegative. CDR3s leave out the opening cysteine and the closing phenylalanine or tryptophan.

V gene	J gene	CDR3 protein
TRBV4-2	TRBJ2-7	ASSHSWSRGGGRTSTKQY
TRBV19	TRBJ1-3	ASSITETIY
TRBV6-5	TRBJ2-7	ASSRSLDRVYEQY
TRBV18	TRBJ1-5	ASSPSGDSNQPQH
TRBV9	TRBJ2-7	ASSLDGLADEQY
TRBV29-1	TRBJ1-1	SVDRDSAAEAF
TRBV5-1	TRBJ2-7	ASSPATGAPYEQY
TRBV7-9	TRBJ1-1	ASSDGGQGPVSNTEAF
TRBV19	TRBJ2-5	ASSLVARETQY
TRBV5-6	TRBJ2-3	ASSSGLAGTDTQY
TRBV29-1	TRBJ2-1	SVDGSGVYNEQF
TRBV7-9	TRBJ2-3	ASSLGGRGHLRDTQY
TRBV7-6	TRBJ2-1	ASSTGTGTYNEQF
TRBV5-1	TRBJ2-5	ASSLVSGNGGETQY
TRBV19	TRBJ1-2	ASFDTGHYGYT
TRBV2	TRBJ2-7	ASSVGTGEVYEQY
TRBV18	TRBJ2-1	ASSPSAGTGTYNEQF
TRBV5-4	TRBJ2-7	ASTQIAGGPYEQY
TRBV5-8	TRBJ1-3	ASSSMRGNTIY
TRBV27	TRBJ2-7	ASSFLDRSYEQY